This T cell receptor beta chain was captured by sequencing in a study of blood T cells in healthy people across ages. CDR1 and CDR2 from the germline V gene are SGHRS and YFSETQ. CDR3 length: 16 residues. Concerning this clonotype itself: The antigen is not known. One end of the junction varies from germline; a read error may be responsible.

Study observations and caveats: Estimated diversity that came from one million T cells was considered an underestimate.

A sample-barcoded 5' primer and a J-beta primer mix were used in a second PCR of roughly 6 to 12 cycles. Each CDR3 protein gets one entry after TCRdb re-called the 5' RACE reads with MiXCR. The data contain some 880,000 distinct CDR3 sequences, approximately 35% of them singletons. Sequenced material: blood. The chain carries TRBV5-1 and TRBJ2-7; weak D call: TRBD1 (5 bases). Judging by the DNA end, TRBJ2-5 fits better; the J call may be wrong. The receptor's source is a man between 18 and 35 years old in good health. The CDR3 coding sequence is TGCGCCGGCAGCTTGGGGCTAGAGACCCCCTTCGAGACCCAGTACTTC. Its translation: CAGSLGLETPFETQYF.